These T cell receptor beta chains were read from a single sample in a study of T cells in tuberculosis. Assay used: immunoSEQ multiplex PCR; TCRdb lists only in-frame clones, some missing. The data contain over 30,000 clones, more than 85% of them singletons. The sequences come from PBMCs, collected at tuberculosis diagnosis. These receptors all come from an adult with tuberculosis. Each CDR3 is given with its conserved first and last residue. Fields, in order: clone size, J gene, CDR3 length, D gene, V gene, CDR3 protein, CDR3 DNA. D genes are given only for firm matches. A row's size may be missing; if present it is once, few, many or a size class.

>-|TRBJ2-7|15|TRBD1|TRBV14
CASSQEGQGGNEQYF
TGTGCCAGCAGCCAAGAAGGACAGGGAGGAAACGAGCAGTACTTC
>-|TRBJ2-3|16|TRBD2|TRBV11-2
CASRRSGGRGTDTQYF
TGTGCCAGCCGCAGGAGCGGCGGGAGGGGTACAGATACGCAGTATTTT
>-|TRBJ1-2|16|-|TRBV27
CASSFSGLAANYGYTF
TGTGCCAGCAGTTTTTCAGGACTCGCAGCTAACTATGGCTACACCTTC
>-|TRBJ2-5|17|TRBD2|TRBV5-1
CASSPPIAGGHQETQYF
TGCGCCAGCAGCCCGCCAATAGCGGGGGGGCACCAAGAGACCCAGTACTTC
>-|TRBJ1-5|16|TRBD1|TRBV14
CASSQKQGNSNQPQHF
TGTGCCAGCAGCCAAAAACAGGGGAATAGCAATCAGCCCCAGCATTTT
>-|TRBJ2-2|16|-|TRBV6-1
CASSDDGRIGGWELFF
TGTGCCAGCAGTGATGACGGGAGAATTGGTGGGTGGGAGCTGTTTTTT
>once|TRBJ2-1|13|TRBD1|TRBV2
CASSEDRGTEQFF
TGTGCCAGCAGTGAAGACAGGGGCACTGAGCAGTTCTTC
>-|TRBJ2-7|15|-|TRBV19
CASSPFLWGTDEQYF
TGTGCCAGTAGTCCCTTTCTCTGGGGCACCGACGAGCAGTACTTC
>-|TRBJ2-7|15|TRBD2|TRBV6-5
CASSYRGGNPYEQYF
TGTGCCAGCAGTTACCGGGGAGGGAACCCCTACGAGCAGTACTTC
>-|TRBJ2-5|14|TRBD1|TRBV18
CASSPGQGIETQYF
TGTGCCAGCTCACCTGGACAGGGCATAGAGACCCAGTACTTC
>-|TRBJ2-3|14|-|TRBV6-6
CASSPTTRLDTQYF
TGTGCCAGCAGCCCGACGACTCGGTTGGATACGCAGTATTTT
>-|TRBJ2-3|13|-|TRBV29-1
CSVEDNGRDTQYF
TGCAGCGTTGAAGATAATGGGCGAGATACGCAGTATTTT
>few|TRBJ1-2|12|-|TRBV9
CASSGTKGGYTF
TGTGCCAGCAGCGGGACTAAGGGTGGCTACACCTTC
>-|TRBJ2-3|12|-|TRBV5-1
CASSPQVDTQYF
TGCGCCAGCAGCCCGCAGGTGGATACGCAGTATTTT
>-|TRBJ1-2|14|TRBD1|TRBV27
CASSSKTGVHGYTF
TGTGCCAGCAGTTCAAAGACAGGGGTCCATGGCTACACCTTC
>-|TRBJ2-7|15|-|TRBV28
CASSLSGTSNYEQYF
TGTGCCAGCAGTTTATCTGGGACTTCGAACTACGAGCAGTACTTC
>-|TRBJ2-1|15|TRBD2|TRBV18
CASSPTSGISNEQFF
TGTGCCAGCTCACCAACTAGCGGGATTAGTAATGAGCAGTTCTTC
>-|TRBJ2-2|14|-|TRBV29-1
CSVRPTGIGGELFF
TGCAGCGTCCGCCCGACAGGAATTGGCGGGGAGCTGTTTTTT
>-|TRBJ1-1|13|-|TRBV2
CASSVHVGAEAFF
TGTGCCAGCAGTGTTCACGTGGGCGCTGAAGCTTTCTTT
>-|TRBJ1-5|15|-|TRBV9
CASSVDPQQGKPQHF
TGTGCCAGCAGCGTAGACCCCCAGCAGGGTAAGCCCCAGCATTTT
>-|TRBJ1-5|17|-|TRBV4-1
CASSSDRHGGVGQPQHF
TGCGCCAGCAGTTCTGATAGGCACGGCGGGGTAGGTCAGCCCCAGCATTTT
>-|TRBJ2-5|14|TRBD1|TRBV2
CASSRDRGRETQYF
TGTGCCAGCAGTAGGGACAGGGGGCGAGAGACCCAGTACTTC
>once|TRBJ1-4|14|TRBD1|TRBV4-1
CASSLGQLNEKLFF
TGCGCCAGCAGCCTGGGACAGCTTAATGAAAAACTGTTTTTT
>few|TRBJ1-2|13|TRBD1|TRBV6-1
CASRDRGRGGYTF
TGTGCCAGCAGAGACAGGGGGCGTGGCGGCTACACCTTC
>-|TRBJ2-6|20|TRBD2|TRBV19
CASSITSGVFPSSGANVLTF
TGTGCCAGTAGTATTACTAGCGGGGTTTTCCCTTCCTCTGGGGCCAACGTCCTGACTTTC
>-|TRBJ2-3|16|TRBD2|TRBV5-6
CASSGGTSHTTDTQYF
TGTGCCAGCAGCGGCGGGACTAGCCATACCACAGATACGCAGTATTTT
>-|TRBJ1-1|13|-|TRBV11-2
CASSLQMNTEAFF
TGTGCCAGCAGCTTACAGATGAACACTGAAGCTTTCTTT
>-|TRBJ2-7|12|-|TRBV2
CASSFPGEEQYF
TGTGCCAGCAGTTTCCCGGGGGAAGAGCAGTACTTC
>-|TRBJ1-2|12|-|TRBV5-8
CASRMTGSGYTF
TGTGCCAGCAGAATGACCGGGTCTGGCTACACCTTC
>-|TRBJ2-1|15|-|TRBV6-6
CASSYNRASYNEQFF
TGTGCCAGCAGTTACAACAGGGCTTCCTACAATGAGCAGTTCTTC
>-|TRBJ1-4|16|-|TRBV29-1
CSVESRNEGTNEKLFF
TGCAGCGTTGAAAGCAGAAACGAGGGCACTAATGAAAAACTGTTTTTT
>once|TRBJ2-1|14|TRBD2|TRBV6-5
CASRGLADNNEQFF
TGTGCCAGCAGGGGACTAGCGGACAACAATGAGCAGTTCTTC
>-|TRBJ2-5|15|-|TRBV5-6
CASSLAGMVGETQYF
TGTGCCAGCAGCTTGGCAGGGATGGTAGGAGAGACCCAGTACTTC
>-|TRBJ2-1|19|TRBD2|TRBV11-2
CASSLVLAGGLGVYNEQFF
TGTGCCAGCAGCTTAGTTCTAGCGGGGGGCTTAGGAGTCTACAATGAGCAGTTCTTC
>-|TRBJ1-5|16|-|TRBV4-1
CASSLTGVTSNQPQHF
TGCGCCAGCAGCCTTACGGGAGTAACGAGCAATCAGCCCCAGCATTTT
>-|TRBJ2-7|14|-|TRBV11-2
CASSLDSASYEQYF
TGTGCCAGCAGCTTAGATTCAGCGTCCTACGAGCAGTACTTC
>-|TRBJ2-7|14|TRBD2|TRBV9
CASSAPGTSGEQYF
TGTGCCAGCAGCGCACCCGGGACTAGTGGCGAGCAGTACTTC